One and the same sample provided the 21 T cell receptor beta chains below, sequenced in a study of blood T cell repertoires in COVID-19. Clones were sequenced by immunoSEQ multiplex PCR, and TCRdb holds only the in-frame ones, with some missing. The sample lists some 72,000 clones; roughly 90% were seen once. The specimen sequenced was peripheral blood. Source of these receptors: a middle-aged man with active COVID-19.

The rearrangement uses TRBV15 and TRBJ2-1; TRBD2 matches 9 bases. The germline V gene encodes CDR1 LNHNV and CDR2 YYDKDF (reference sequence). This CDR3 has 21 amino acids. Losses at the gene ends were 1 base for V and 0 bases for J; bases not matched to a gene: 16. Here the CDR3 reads CATSRGPPASGESSSYNEQFF. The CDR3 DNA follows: TGTGCCACCAGCAGAGGCCCCCCGGCTAGCGGGGAGAGCAGCTCCTACAATGAGCAGTTCTTC.

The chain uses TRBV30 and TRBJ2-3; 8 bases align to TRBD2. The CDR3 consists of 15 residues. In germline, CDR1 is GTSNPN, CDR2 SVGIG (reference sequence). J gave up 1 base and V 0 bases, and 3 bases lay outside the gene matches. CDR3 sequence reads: CAWSVRAGGTDTQYF. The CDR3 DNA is TGTGCCTGGAGTGTAAGAGCGGGGGGCACAGATACGCAGTATTTT.

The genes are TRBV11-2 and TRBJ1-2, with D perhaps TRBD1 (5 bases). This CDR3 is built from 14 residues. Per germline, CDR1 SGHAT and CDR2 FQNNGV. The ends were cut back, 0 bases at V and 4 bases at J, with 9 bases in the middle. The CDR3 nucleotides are TGTGCCAGCAGCTTAGATGGGACTAGCTATGGCTACACCTTC. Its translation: CASSLDGTSYGYTF.

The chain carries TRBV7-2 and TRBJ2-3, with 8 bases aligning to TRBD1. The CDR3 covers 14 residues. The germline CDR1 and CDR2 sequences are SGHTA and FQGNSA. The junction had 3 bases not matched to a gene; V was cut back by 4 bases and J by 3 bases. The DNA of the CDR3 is TGTGCCAGCAGCTACACAGGGGGGACAGATACGCAGTATTTT. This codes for CASSYTGGTDTQYF. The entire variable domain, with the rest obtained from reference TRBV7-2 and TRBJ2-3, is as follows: GAGVSQSPSNKVTEKGKDVELRCDPISGHTALYWYRQSLGQGLEFLIYFQGNSAPDKSGLPSDRFSAERTGGSVSTLTIQRTQQEDSAVYLCASSYTGGTDTQYFGPGTRLTVL.

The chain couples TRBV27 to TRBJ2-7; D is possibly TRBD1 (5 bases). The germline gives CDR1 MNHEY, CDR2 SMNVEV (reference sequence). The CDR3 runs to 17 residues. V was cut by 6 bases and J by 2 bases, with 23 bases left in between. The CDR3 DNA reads TGTGCCAGCAGACGCACCGCGAGGTCAGGGAATACCTACGAGCAGTACTTC. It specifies CASRRTARSGNTYEQYF.

CDR3 nucleotides: TGTGCCAGTAGGACGGACAGAAACGGCTACGAGCAGTACTTC. Translating gives CASRTDRNGYEQYF. The chain couples TRBV19 to TRBJ2-7; perhaps TRBD1 as D (6 bases). Germline loops: CDR1 LNHDA, CDR2 SQIVND (reference sequence). CDR3 length equals 14 residues. Trimming stripped 6 bases from V and 3 bases from J, with 15 bases between.

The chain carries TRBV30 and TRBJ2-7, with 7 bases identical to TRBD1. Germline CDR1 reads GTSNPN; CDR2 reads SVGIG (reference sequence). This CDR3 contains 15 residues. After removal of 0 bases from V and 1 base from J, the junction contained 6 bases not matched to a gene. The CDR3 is CAWSVGLGQSYEQYF. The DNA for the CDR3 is TGTGCCTGGAGTGTAGGCCTGGGACAGTCCTACGAGCAGTACTTC.

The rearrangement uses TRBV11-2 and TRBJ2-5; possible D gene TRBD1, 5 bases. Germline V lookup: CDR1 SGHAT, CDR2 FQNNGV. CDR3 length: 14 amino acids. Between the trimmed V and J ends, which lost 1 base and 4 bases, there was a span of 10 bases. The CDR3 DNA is TGTGCCAGCAGCTTAGCAGGGTGGGGAGAGACCCAGTACTTC. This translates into CASSLAGWGETQYF. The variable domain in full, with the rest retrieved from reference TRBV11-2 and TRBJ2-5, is EAGVAQSPRYKIIEKRQSVAFWCNPISGHATLYWYQQILGQGPKLLIQFQNNGVVDDSQLPKDRFSAERLKGVDSTLKIQPAKLEDSAVYLCASSLAGWGETQYFGPGTRLLVL.

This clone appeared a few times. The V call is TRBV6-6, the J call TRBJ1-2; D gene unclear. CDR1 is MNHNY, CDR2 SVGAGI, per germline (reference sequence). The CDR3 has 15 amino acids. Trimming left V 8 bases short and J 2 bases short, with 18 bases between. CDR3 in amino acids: CASVREGLWNYGYTF. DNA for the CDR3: TGTGCCAGCGTGCGGGAAGGATTGTGGAACTATGGCTACACCTTC.

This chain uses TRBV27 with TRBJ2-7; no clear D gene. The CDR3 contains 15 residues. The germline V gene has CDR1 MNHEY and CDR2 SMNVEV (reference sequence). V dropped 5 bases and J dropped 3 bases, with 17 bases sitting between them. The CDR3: CASSPRLDRYYEQYF. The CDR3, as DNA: TGTGCCAGCAGTCCACGACTGGATCGGTACTACGAGCAGTACTTC.

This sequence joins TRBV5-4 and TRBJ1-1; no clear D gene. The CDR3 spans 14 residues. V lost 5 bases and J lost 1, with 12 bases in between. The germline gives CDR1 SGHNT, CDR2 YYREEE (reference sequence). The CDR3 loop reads CASRKRPGNTEAFF. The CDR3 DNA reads TGTGCCAGCAGAAAAAGACCGGGGAACACTGAAGCTTTCTTT.

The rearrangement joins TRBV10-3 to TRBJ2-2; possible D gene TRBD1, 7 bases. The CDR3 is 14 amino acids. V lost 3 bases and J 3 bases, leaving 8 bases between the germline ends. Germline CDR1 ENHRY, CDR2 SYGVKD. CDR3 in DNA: TGTGCCATCAGTGACAGGGGGGACACCGGGGAGCTGTTTTTT. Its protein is CAISDRGDTGELFF.

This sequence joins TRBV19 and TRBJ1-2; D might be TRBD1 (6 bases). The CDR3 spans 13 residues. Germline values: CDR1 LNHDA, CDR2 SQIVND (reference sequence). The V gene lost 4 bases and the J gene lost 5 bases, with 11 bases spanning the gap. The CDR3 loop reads CASSTGQTYGYTF. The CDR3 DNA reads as TGTGCCAGTAGTACAGGACAGACGTATGGCTACACCTTC.

The DNA for the CDR3 is TGTGCCAGCAGTAGCGGGAAGTACAATGAGCAGTTCTTC. It specifies CASSSGKYNEQFF. The rearrangement links TRBV28 to TRBJ2-1; 7 positions agree with TRBD2. Germline trimming cut 5 bases from V and 4 bases from J; bases unmatched to any gene: 2. Germline loops: CDR1 MDHEN, CDR2 SYDVKM. The CDR3 is made up of 13 amino acids.

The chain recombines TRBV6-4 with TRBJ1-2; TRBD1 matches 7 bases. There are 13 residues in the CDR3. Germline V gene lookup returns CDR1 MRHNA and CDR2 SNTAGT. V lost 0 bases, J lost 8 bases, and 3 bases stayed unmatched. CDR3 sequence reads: CASSDSGTVGYTF. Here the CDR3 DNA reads TGTGCCAGCAGTGACTCCGGGACAGTCGGCTACACCTTC.

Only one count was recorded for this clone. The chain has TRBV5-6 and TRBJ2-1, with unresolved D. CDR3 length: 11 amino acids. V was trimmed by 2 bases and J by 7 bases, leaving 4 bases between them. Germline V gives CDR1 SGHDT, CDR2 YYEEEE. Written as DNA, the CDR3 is TGTGCCAGCAGCTTATTAAATGAGCAGTTCTTC. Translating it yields CASSLLNEQFF.

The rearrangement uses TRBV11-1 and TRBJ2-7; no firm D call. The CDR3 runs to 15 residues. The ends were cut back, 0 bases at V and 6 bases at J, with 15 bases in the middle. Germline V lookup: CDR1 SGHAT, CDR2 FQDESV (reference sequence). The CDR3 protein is CASSLALGSGGEQYF. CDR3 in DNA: TGTGCCAGCAGCTTAGCTCTCGGTAGTGGCGGCGAGCAGTACTTC.

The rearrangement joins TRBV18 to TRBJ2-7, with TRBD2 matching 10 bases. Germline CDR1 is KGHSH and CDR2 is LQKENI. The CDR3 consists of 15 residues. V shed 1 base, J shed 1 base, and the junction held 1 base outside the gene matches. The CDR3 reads CASSPLAGGSYEQYF. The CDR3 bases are TGTGCCAGCTCACCACTAGCGGGGGGTTCCTACGAGCAGTACTTC.

The CDR3 DNA follows: TGTGCCAGTAGTACGGGCGGGACCCTGAACACTGAAGCTTTCTTT. It yields the protein CASSTGGTLNTEAFF. The genes are TRBV19 and TRBJ1-1; a weak D match, TRBD1 (5 bases). CDR3 length: 15 amino acids. V lost 4 bases and J 0 bases, leaving 12 bases between the germline ends. CDR1 is LNHDA and CDR2 is SQIVND in the germline V gene (reference sequence).

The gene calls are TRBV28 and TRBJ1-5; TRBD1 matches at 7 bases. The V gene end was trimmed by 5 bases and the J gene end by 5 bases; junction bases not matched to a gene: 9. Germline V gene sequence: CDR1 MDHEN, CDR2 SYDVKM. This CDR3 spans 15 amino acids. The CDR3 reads CASSTQGRRDQPQHF. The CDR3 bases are TGTGCCAGCAGTACACAGGGGAGGAGGGATCAGCCCCAGCATTTT.

CDR3 coding DNA: TGTGCCAGCAGCCAAGGGTCAGGGAAGCCCACTGAAGCTTTCTTT. Its translation is CASSQGSGKPTEAFF. This chain connects TRBV3-1 (or the pseudogene TRBV3-2) to TRBJ1-1; TRBD1 might be the D (5 bases). Germline-derived CDR1 and CDR2 are LGHDT and YNNKEL (reference sequence). CDR3 length: 15 residues. With 1 base removed from V and 4 bases from J, the gap between germline ends came to 13 bases.